This entry features one T cell receptor beta chain sequence. The CDR3 sequence is 12 residues long. The V gene's germline CDR1 is SEHNR and CDR2 FQNEAQ (reference sequence). Trimming took 5 bases from V and 8 from J, leaving 12 bases between them. The data derive from a study of regulatory T cells in long-lasting Graves disease. Study-level background: Newly diagnosed Graves' patients had under 3 months of antithyroid drugs.

Documented time point: newly diagnosed GD, antithyroid drugs for less than 3 months. PBMC RNA served as the TCR library source. Patients were from an endocrinology department in Xi'an, China. CDR3-region Arm-PCR and iRepertoire HTBI primers produced the TCR beta libraries. Using its own MiXCR run on the multiplex PCR reads, TCRdb lists one record per CDR3 protein. Of 400,000 to 650,000 distinct CDR3 sequences in the sample, 15% to 20% were seen once. The same sample was also used in a study of T cells in Graves' hyperthyroidism and ophthalmopathy. That paper adds: The hyperthyroidism patients had all been newly diagnosed, and their disease duration was under 2 months. Their ages ranged from 18 to 65 years.

This TCR derives from a middle-aged woman with Graves disease. Sequencing used peripheral blood mononuclear cells (PBMCs), obtained at new diagnosis, from a patient treated with antithyroid drugs. The chain joins TRBV7-9 to TRBJ1-2; D not resolved. CDR3: CASSRSLVGYTF. The DNA for the CDR3 is TGTGCCAGCAGCAGATCCCTCGTAGGCTACACCTTC.